Following are 27 T cell receptor beta chains from one sample sequenced in a study of T cells in Graves' hyperthyroidism and ophthalmopathy. The TCR beta CDR3 regions underwent amplification using RNA transcripts as the source. The TCR CDR3 was amplified in a first-round RT-PCR using the HTBI primer set. TCRdb called the multiplex PCR reads again in MiXCR, with one record for every CDR3 protein. The repertoire has a few hundred thousand distinct CDR3 sequences, around a sixth of them found once; the top ten carry roughly two fifths. Sequenced input: blood. These receptors were obtained from a man aged 18 to 30 with Graves' ophthalmopathy.

The V gene is TRBV10-1, the J gene TRBJ1-1; the D gene is possibly TRBD1 (5 bases). V was clipped by 0 bases and J by 9 bases, with 14 bases between them. This CDR3 region has 14 residues. Per the germline V gene, CDR1 is WNHNN and CDR2 is SYGVQD (reference sequence). The CDR3 spells CASSESLGGAKAFF. Written as DNA, the CDR3 is TGCGCCAGCAGTGAGTCTCTTGGGGGTGCAAAAGCTTTCTTT.

This clonotype was seen repeatedly, ten times or more. The chain links TRBV2 to TRBJ1-2; D may be TRBD1 (6 bases). CDR1 is SNHLY, CDR2 FYNNEI, per germline. Trimming stripped 7 bases from V and 4 bases from J, with 10 bases between. This CDR3 contains 12 residues. The DNA of the CDR3 is TGTGCCAGCATTGGACAGAGCTATGGCTACACCTTC. Protein sequence: CASIGQSYGYTF.

The chain links TRBV7-6 to TRBJ2-1; 10 nucleotides line up with TRBD2. Trimming at V came to 5 bases and at J to 3 bases, leaving 16 bases not matched to a gene. Germline V gene lookup returns CDR1 SGHVS and CDR2 FNYEAQ. The CDR3 sequence is 19 residues long. CDR3 region: CASSQVSLAGALYYNEQFF. The DNA of the CDR3 is TGTGCCAGCAGCCAAGTTTCCCTAGCGGGGGCCCTTTACTACAATGAGCAGTTCTTC. Full variable domain (remainder filled in from reference TRBV7-6 and TRBJ2-1): GAGVSQSPRYKVTKRGQDVALRCDPISGHVSLYWYRQALGQGPEFLTYFNYEAQQDKSGLPNDRFSAERPEGSISTLTIQRTEQRDSAMYRCASSQVSLAGALYYNEQFFGPGTRLTVL.

This clonotype occurred once. The V and J genes are TRBV19 and TRBJ2-7; the D is unclear. Per the germline V gene, CDR1 is LNHDA and CDR2 is SQIVND (reference sequence). This CDR3 comprises 17 residues. Trimming cost V 3 bases and J 3 bases, with 21 bases left between them. The CDR3 DNA reads TGTGCCAGTAGTATCTTCCCCCGCCCCGACGGTTACTACGAGCAGTACTTC. Protein: CASSIFPRPDGYYEQYF.

The chain carries TRBV10-3 and TRBJ2-3, with TRBD1 as a possible D gene (5 bases). The CDR3 has 16 residues. Germline V gives CDR1 ENHRY, CDR2 SYGVKD. V was cut by 7 bases and J by 2 bases, with 19 bases left in between. This CDR3 reads CAIKGSKLSNTDTQYF. The CDR3 nucleotides read TGTGCCATCAAGGGGTCCAAACTATCAAACACAGATACGCAGTATTTT.

The V and J genes are TRBV7-9 and TRBJ2-5; TRBD2 matches at 11 bases. This CDR3 is 17 amino acids long. CDR1 is SEHNR and CDR2 is FQNEAQ in the germline V gene (reference sequence). J gave up 5 bases and V 5 bases, and 13 bases lay outside the gene matches. CDR3 residues: CASSPSRLAGRGETQYF. Here the CDR3 DNA reads TGTGCCAGCAGCCCGTCCCGACTAGCGGGGAGAGGGGAGACCCAGTACTTC.

This clonotype was counted at least ten times. The chain combines TRBV5-1 with TRBJ2-7, with 10 bases lining up with TRBD1. CDR3 size: 14 residues. V shed 6 bases, J shed 0 bases, and the junction held 3 bases outside the gene matches. Germline CDR1 SGHRS, CDR2 YFSETQ. CDR3 residues: CASKGTGVSYEQYF. CDR3 bases: TGCGCCAGCAAGGGGACAGGGGTCTCCTACGAGCAGTACTTC.

This chain links TRBV10-2 with TRBJ2-5; 10 bases match TRBD2. The V segment lost 6 bases and the J segment 5 bases; nucleotides outside the gene matches: 9. Germline V gene sequence: CDR1 WSHSY, CDR2 SAAADI. This CDR3 spans 15 amino acids. CDR3 in DNA: TGCGCCAGCAGAGAGGGTAGCGGGGGGCTGGAGACCCAGTACTTC. Protein product: CASREGSGGLETQYF.

This clonotype was seen only a few times. The junction differs from germline at one of its ends, possibly a read error. This chain connects TRBV7-7 to TRBJ2-5; the match to TRBD2 covers 9 bases. The CDR3 length is 16 residues. Germline V gene lookup returns CDR1 SSHAT and CDR2 FNYEAQ (reference sequence). The CDR3 protein is CASSRGGGALGETQYF. In nucleotides, the CDR3 is TGTGCTAGCAGCCGAGGCGGGGGGGCGCTTGGGGAGACCCAGTACTTC. Full variable domain (outside the CDR3, taken from reference TRBV7-7 and TRBJ2-5): GAGVSQSPRYKVTKRGQDVTLRCDPISSHATLYWYQQALGQGPEFLTYFNYEAQPDKSGLPSDRFSAERPEGSISTLTIQRTEQRDSAMYRCASSRGGGALGETQYFGPGTRLLVL.

This clonotype was observed at least ten times. The V call is TRBV5-8, the J call TRBJ1-1; D not certain. Trimming removed 0 bases from V and 5 bases from J, with 11 bases in between. Per the germline V gene, CDR1 is SGHTS and CDR2 is YDEGEE. The CDR3 is 14 amino acids. This CDR3 reads CASSLATAWTEAFF. The CDR3 DNA is TGTGCCAGCAGCTTGGCCACCGCCTGGACTGAAGCTTTCTTT. Full variable domain (remainder filled in from reference TRBV5-8 and TRBJ1-1): EAGVTQSPTHLIKTRGQQATLRCSPISGHTSVYWYQQALGLGLQFLLWYDEGEERNRGNFPPRFSGRQFPNYSSELNVNALELEDSALYLCASSLATAWTEAFFGQGTRLTVV.

This clonotype was found many times. This sequence joins TRBV5-6 and TRBJ1-1; D ambiguous. The CDR3 sequence is 13 residues long. Germline CDR1 reads SGHDT; CDR2 reads YYEEEE. V was shortened by 2 bases and J by 1 base, with 6 bases between the two germline ends. This CDR3 is CASSFDGNTEAFF. CDR3 bases: TGTGCCAGCAGCTTCGATGGGAACACTGAAGCTTTCTTT.

This clonotype was seen only a few times. V is TRBV7-2 and J is TRBJ2-2; 8 nucleotides align to TRBD2. V dropped 5 bases and J dropped 6; count of bases not matched to a gene: 11. The CDR3 runs 16 residues. The germline CDR1 and CDR2 sequences are SGHTA and FQGNSA. DNA for the CDR3: TGTGCCAGCAGCAAACCGGGACTAGGAGGGGCCGGGGAGCTGTTTTTT. Protein sequence: CASSKPGLGGAGELFF.

The sample holds many counts of this clonotype. This chain uses TRBV5-5 with TRBJ1-1; possible D gene TRBD1, 6 bases. Germline V gene lookup returns CDR1 SGHKS and CDR2 YYEKEE (reference sequence). The CDR3 is made up of 14 amino acids. V lost 1 base to trimming and J lost 3 bases, with 10 bases between them. As DNA, the CDR3 is TGTGCCAGCAGCTTGACCCCAGGGGACACTGAAGCTTTCTTT. This encodes CASSLTPGDTEAFF.

Comments on this clonotype: This sequence may be a read error, since a much larger clone differs from it by one base. A read error is likely, as this CDR3 ends without the conserved phenylalanine or tryptophan. The genes are TRBV2 and TRBJ1-1; tentative D call: TRBD1 (5 bases). V was cut by 7 bases and J by 6 bases, with 18 bases left in between. Germline CDR1 is SNHLY and CDR2 is FYNNEI. This CDR3 has 14 residues. CDR3 sequence reads: CASTTGPPGPEAFL. The CDR3 nucleotides read TGTGCCAGCACCACCGGGCCCCCGGGGCCTGAAGCTTTCCTT.

Comment on this clonotype: This may arise from a read error, as a much more abundant clone is one base away. The conserved phenylalanine or tryptophan is not found at the CDR3 terminus, so this likely reflects a read error. The V and J genes are TRBV5-5 and TRBJ2-5, with D possibly matching TRBD2 (6 bases). Germline V CDR1 and CDR2: SGHKS, YYEKEE (reference sequence). Between the trimmed V and J ends, which lost 7 bases and 5 bases, there was a span of 15 bases. The CDR3 is 13 residues long. CDR3 region: CASFNPGGETQYS. The CDR3 DNA sequence: TGTGCCAGCTTTAACCCCGGAGGGGAGACCCAGTACTCC.

In this sample, this clonotype turned up many times. The V call is TRBV20-1, the J call TRBJ1-1; D unresolved. Germline V gene lookup returns CDR1 DFQATT and CDR2 SNEGSKA (reference sequence). The CDR3 spans 12 residues. The CDR3 loop reads CSLLRMDTEAFF. CDR3 DNA sequence: TGCAGCCTACTCAGGATGGACACTGAAGCTTTCTTT.

In its sample, this clonotype was seen many times. J is TRBJ1-2 and V is TRBV18; no firm D call. The germline V gene encodes CDR1 KGHSH and CDR2 LQKENI. The CDR3 has 14 amino acids. Trimming removed 1 base from V and 2 bases from J, with 8 bases in between. The CDR3 DNA sequence: TGTGCCAGCTCACCACAGGGTCTCAACTATGGCTACACCTTC. Residues: CASSPQGLNYGYTF.

The chain carries TRBV20-1 and TRBJ1-2, with D possibly TRBD1 on 6 matching bases. The germline V gene has CDR1 DFQATT and CDR2 SNEGSKA (reference sequence). Trimming cost V 1 base and J 5 bases, with 17 bases left between them. This CDR3 has 15 amino acids. CDR3 loop: CSARGTDSWEYGYTF. The CDR3, as DNA: TGCAGTGCTAGAGGGACGGACAGCTGGGAGTATGGCTACACCTTC.

Many counts were recorded for this clonotype. The V gene is TRBV7-3, the J gene TRBJ2-2; TRBD1 aligns across 9 bases. Germline CDR1 and CDR2: SGHTA and FQGTGA. The V and J ends lost 5 bases and 4 bases, in that order; junction bases with no gene match: 11. The CDR3 sequence is 17 residues long. CDR3 sequence reads: CASSNQQGAGGTGELFF. The CDR3 region has the DNA TGTGCCAGCAGCAATCAACAGGGGGCTGGAGGCACCGGGGAGCTGTTTTTT.

This clonotype was found many times. The rearrangement joins TRBV2 to TRBJ2-3; D unclear. CDR1 and CDR2 (germline): SNHLY, FYNNEI. The V end was cut by 6 bases, the J end by 2 bases, with 9 bases between. The CDR3 consists of 13 residues. As DNA, the CDR3 is TGTGCCAGCAGGGGATCCTACACAGATACGCAGTATTTT. Amino acid sequence: CASRGSYTDTQYF.

The table lists this clonotype with many counts. The V and J genes are TRBV12-3 or TRBV12-4 and TRBJ1-1; D may be TRBD1 (6 bases). Trimming shortened V by 3 bases and J by 5 bases, and 10 bases separated the two germline ends. CDR3 length equals 13 residues. In DNA form, the CDR3 reads TGTGCCAGCAGTTTGGACAGATCAACTGAAGCTTTCTTT. Encoded protein: CASSLDRSTEAFF.

As regards this clonotype: One end of the junction varies from germline; a read error may be responsible. CDR3 nucleotide sequence: TGCAGCCTAGGAGCGGCCCGCACAGATATGCAGTATTTT. Encoded protein: CSLGAARTDMQYF. The V gene is TRBV20-1, the J gene TRBJ2-3; TRBD2 is a possible D gene (5 bases). Looked up from germline, CDR1 is DFQATT and CDR2 is SNEGSKA (reference sequence). This CDR3 comprises 13 residues.

The sample holds many counts of this clonotype. The V and J genes are TRBV20-1 and TRBJ2-2; 9 bases fit TRBD1. Germline CDR1 DFQATT, CDR2 SNEGSKA (reference sequence). With V trimmed by 3 bases and J by 3 bases, 5 bases remained unmatched. This CDR3 has 15 residues. In DNA, the CDR3 is TGCAGTGCTAGTAGGACAGGGGTGGACACCGGGGAGCTGTTTTTT. Protein: CSASRTGVDTGELFF.

The chain links TRBV18 to TRBJ2-3; D uncertain. Trimming took off 4 bases at V and 6 bases at J, with 8 bases between the two ends. CDR1 and CDR2 from the germline V gene are KGHSH and LQKENI. This CDR3 has 12 amino acids. CDR3 bases: TGTGCCAGCTCACTCCCTGTGGATACGCAGTATTTT. Amino acid sequence: CASSLPVDTQYF.

This clonotype was counted at least ten times. This chain links TRBV20-1 with TRBJ2-7; 10 bases map to TRBD1. The germline gives CDR1 DFQATT, CDR2 SNEGSKA (reference sequence). The V gene end was trimmed by 3 bases and the J gene end by 6 bases; junction bases not matched to a gene: 8. The CDR3 is made up of 14 amino acids. CDR3 nucleotide sequence: TGCAGTGCTAGTCCCCGAGGACAGGGGGGCGAGCAGTACTTC. The encoded protein is CSASPRGQGGEQYF.

This clonotype was seen many times. The gene calls are TRBV5-1 and TRBJ2-7; tentatively, D is TRBD2 (6 bases). Trimming pared 1 base from V and 7 bases from J, leaving 9 bases between. Germline lookup yields CDR1 SGHRS and CDR2 YFSETQ. The CDR3 length is 12 residues. The CDR3 bases are TGCGCCAGCAGCTTGACGCGGGGAGAGCAGTACTTC. Translated: CASSLTRGEQYF.

This clonotype was found many times. The gene calls are TRBV18 and TRBJ2-3; no clear D. Germline values: CDR1 KGHSH, CDR2 LQKENI. This CDR3 spans 14 amino acids. V lost 1 base and J lost 1, with 6 bases in between. The CDR3 coding sequence is TGTGCCAGCTCACCACTAGTAGGCACAGATACGCAGTATTTT. Residues: CASSPLVGTDTQYF.